Sequencing of this TCR beta chain was carried out in a study of blood T cells in healthy people across ages. This clonotype was observed a handful of times. V dropped 4 bases and J dropped 4; count of bases not matched to a gene: 8. The CDR3 extends over 17 amino acids. The germline gives CDR1 SGHNT, CDR2 YYREEE (reference sequence). A J-beta primer mix and a sample-barcoded 5' primer were used in a second PCR of about 6 to 12 cycles. Each TCR beta cDNA got a 12-nucleotide random molecular identifier. CDR3-containing paired-end reads numbered at least 2.5 million in each sample. TCRdb analysed the 5' RACE reads with MiXCR anew, one entry per CDR3 protein. The table includes hundreds of thousands of distinct CDR3 sequences, 46% detected once.

This TCR was sampled from an elderly man in good health. Sample: blood. The chain uses TRBV5-4 and TRBJ2-1, with 13 bases fitting TRBD2. The CDR3 here is CASSLGLAGQYYNEQFF. CDR3 sequence (DNA): TGTGCCAGCAGCCTGGGACTAGCGGGACAATATTACAATGAGCAGTTCTTC.